This T cell receptor (beta chain) came from a study of beta chain features in type 1 diabetes. The germline V gene encodes CDR1 LNHDA and CDR2 SQIVND (reference sequence). With 4 bases clipped from V and 6 bases from J, the junction kept 6 bases outside the gene matches. The CDR3 contains 14 residues. The isolated RNA, all of it, was reverse transcribed, so expressed TCRB transcripts were what got sequenced. Naive, central memory and regulatory T cell samples came to a mean of roughly 3.6 million reads. Profiling relied on immunoSEQ multiplex PCR, and the TCRdb table lists in-frame clones only, not all of them. The profile covers roughly 170,000 clones, with less than 15% appearing a single time and 0.62% taken by the ten largest.

The chain links TRBV19 to TRBJ2-5, with TRBD2 matching 9 bases. The receptor comes from a woman aged 18-35 years in good health. The sequencing sample was made of central memory CD4+ T cells from blood. The DNA of the CDR3 is TGTGCCAGTAGTAGCCCTAGCGGGACCAAGACCCAGTACTTC. Translation gives CASSSPSGTKTQYF.